The rows below give T cell receptor beta chains drawn from one sample of a study of CD8 T cells in ankylosing spondylitis. TCRdb re-called the 5' RACE reads through MiXCR, storing one row per CDR3 protein. This table holds fewer than 550,000 distinct CDR3 sequences, roughly 5.2% found once. The material sequenced was blood, either unsorted or a sorted T cell fraction (not recorded which). These receptors all stem from a male donor with ankylosing spondylitis. Both conserved end residues are part of each CDR3. A D gene is named only where the DNA matches it firmly. Clone size, where shown, is once, few, many, or a class for clones that have expanded.

V gene,D gene,clone size,J gene,CDR3 protein,CDR3 DNA
TRBV28,.,many,TRBJ1-2,CASSSYGYTF,TGTGCCAGCAGCTCCTATGGCTACACCTTC
TRBV5-1,TRBD2,many,TRBJ2-5,CASSFSGAETQYF,TGCGCCAGCAGCTTTAGCGGGGCGGAGACCCAGTACTTC
TRBV7-9,.,many,TRBJ1-5,CASSLGGTHQPQHF,TGTGCCAGCAGCTTGGGGGGTACCCATCAGCCCCAGCATTTT
TRBV5-4,TRBD2,many,TRBJ2-3,CASSYKRGGSEGTQYF,TGTGCCAGCAGCTATAAGCGGGGGGGCTCAGAAGGCACGCAGTATTTT
TRBV20-1,TRBD2,many,TRBJ2-3,CSARGIVAGERTDTQYF,TGCAGTGCTAGAGGAATTGTAGCGGGGGAGAGGACAGATACGCAGTATTTT
TRBV28,.,many,TRBJ2-7,CASTDSNSYEQYF,TGTGCCAGCACAGATAGTAACTCCTACGAGCAGTACTTC
TRBV2,TRBD2,.,TRBJ2-2,CASSQSGTSGIGELFF,TGTGCCAGCAGCCAATCCGGGACTAGCGGGATCGGGGAGCTGTTTTTT
TRBV27,.,few,TRBJ2-6,CASSLGPGASGANVLTF,TGTGCCAGCAGTTTAGGCCCCGGGGCCTCTGGGGCCAACGTCCTGACTTTC
TRBV3-1,.,few,TRBJ1-1,CASSQICDSARNVFEAFF,TGTGCCAGCAGCCAAATATGTGACAGCGCACGCAACGTTTTTGAAGCTTTCTTT
TRBV4-3,.,.,TRBJ2-5,CASGNRVWETQYF,TGCGCCAGCGGGAACAGGGTCTGGGAGACCCAGTACTTC
TRBV7-9,.,few,TRBJ2-2,CASSSPVGGTGELFF,TGTGCCAGCAGCTCCCCCGTGGGGGGTACCGGGGAGCTGTTTTTT
TRBV15,.,many,TRBJ2-1,CATSRRELGYNEQFF,TGTGCCACCAGCAGAAGGGAGTTGGGGTACAATGAGCAGTTCTTC
TRBV7-7,.,many,TRBJ1-1,CASSPPKEGKNTEAFF,TGTGCTAGCAGCCCCCCCAAGGAGGGGAAAAACACTGAAGCTTTCTTT
TRBV29-1,TRBD2,few,TRBJ2-7,CSVLAGVLDEQYF,TGCAGCGTTCTAGCGGGAGTGTTAGACGAGCAGTACTTC
TRBV28,TRBD2,many,TRBJ2-1,CASSTPLAGALYNEQFF,TGTGCCAGCAGTACGCCCCTAGCGGGAGCGTTATACAATGAGCAGTTCTTC